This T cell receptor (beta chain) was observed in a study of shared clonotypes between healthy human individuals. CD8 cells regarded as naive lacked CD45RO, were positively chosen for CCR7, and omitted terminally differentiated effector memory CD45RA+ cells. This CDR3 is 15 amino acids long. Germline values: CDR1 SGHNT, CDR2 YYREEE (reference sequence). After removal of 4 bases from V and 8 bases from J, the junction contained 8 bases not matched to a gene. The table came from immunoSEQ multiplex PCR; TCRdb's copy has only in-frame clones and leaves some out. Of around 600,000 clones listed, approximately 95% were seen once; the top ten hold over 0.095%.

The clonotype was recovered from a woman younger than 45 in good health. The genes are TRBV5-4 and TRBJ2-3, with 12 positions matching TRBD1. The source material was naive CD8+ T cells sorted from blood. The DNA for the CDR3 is TGTGCCAGCAGCCCCGGGACAGGGGGCCTTGGTACGCAGTATTTT. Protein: CASSPGTGGLGTQYF. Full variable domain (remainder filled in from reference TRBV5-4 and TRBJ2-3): ETGVTQSPTHLIKTRGQQVTLRCSSQSGHNTVSWYQQALGQGPQFIFQYYREEENGRGNFPPRFSGLQFPNYSSELNVNALELDDSALYLCASSPGTGGLGTQYFGPGTRLTVL.